This TCR beta chain was captured in a study of beta chain features in type 1 diabetes. Study overall: No patient-donor differences in age, gender, total cells or subset yield. Notes on the study in general: When Type 1 diabetes patients were examined, their TCRB CDR3s proved moderately but significantly shorter in all four CD4+ subsets. Cells that show high TCR expression could be over-represented by cDNA sequencing. Among type 1 diabetes patients, VDJ junctions had fewer insertions and more deletions.

V was clipped by 6 bases and J by 2 bases; unmatched bases: 4. The CDR3 is 14 amino acids. Germline CDR1 and CDR2: MDHEN and SYDVKM. The whole isolated RNA underwent reverse transcription, so sequencing captured expressed TCRB transcripts. Generated by immunoSEQ multiplex PCR, the TCRdb table keeps only in-frame clones and is missing some. The sample consists of about 22,000 clones, about 57% of them appearing once. Each of the CD4+ naive, central memory, regulatory and stem cell-like memory populations was sorted via CD45RO/CCR7/CD25/CD127/CD95/CD27. This clone has a handful of counts. Its cognate antigen is unknown.

This chain uses TRBV28 with TRBJ1-3; 7 positions agree with TRBD1. Sequencing was performed on stem cell memory CD4+ T cells from blood. This clonotype was sampled from a man between 18 and 35 years old with type 1 diabetes. CDR3 DNA sequence: TGTGCCAGCAGGACAGGGTTCGCTGGAAACACCATATATTTT. This gives the protein CASRTGFAGNTIYF.